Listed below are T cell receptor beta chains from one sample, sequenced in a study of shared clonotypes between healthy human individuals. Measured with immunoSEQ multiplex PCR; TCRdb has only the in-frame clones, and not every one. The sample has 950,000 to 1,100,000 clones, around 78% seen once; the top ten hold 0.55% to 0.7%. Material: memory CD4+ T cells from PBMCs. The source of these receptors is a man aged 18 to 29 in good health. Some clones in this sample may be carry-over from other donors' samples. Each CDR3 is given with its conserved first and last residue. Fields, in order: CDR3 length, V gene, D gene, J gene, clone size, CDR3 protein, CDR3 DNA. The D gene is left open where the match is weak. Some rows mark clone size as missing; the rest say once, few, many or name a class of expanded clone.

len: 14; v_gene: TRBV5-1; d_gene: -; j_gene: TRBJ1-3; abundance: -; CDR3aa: CASSLTVSGNTIYF; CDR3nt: TGCGCCAGCAGCCTGACAGTCTCTGGAAACACCATATATTTT
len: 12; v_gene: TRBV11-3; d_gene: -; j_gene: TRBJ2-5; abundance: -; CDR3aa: CASSLEAETQYF; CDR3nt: TGTGCCAGCAGCTTAGAGGCCGAGACCCAGTACTTC
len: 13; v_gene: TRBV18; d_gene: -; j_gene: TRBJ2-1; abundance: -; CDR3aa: CASSPSWENEQFF; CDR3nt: TGTGCCAGCTCACCGAGTTGGGAGAATGAGCAGTTCTTC
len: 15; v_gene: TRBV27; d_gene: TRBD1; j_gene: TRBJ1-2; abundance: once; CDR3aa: CASSLTGTGAYGYTF; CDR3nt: TGTGCCAGCAGTTTAACAGGGACAGGGGCTTATGGCTACACCTTC
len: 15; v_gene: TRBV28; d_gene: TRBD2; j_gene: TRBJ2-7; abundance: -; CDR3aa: CASSGVRGRSYEQYF; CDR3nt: TGTGCCAGCAGTGGAGTGCGCGGGAGAAGCTACGAGCAGTACTTC
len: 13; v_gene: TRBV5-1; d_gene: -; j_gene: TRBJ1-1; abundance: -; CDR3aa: CASSLKGDTEAFF; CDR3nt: TGCGCCAGCAGCTTGAAGGGGGACACTGAAGCTTTCTTT
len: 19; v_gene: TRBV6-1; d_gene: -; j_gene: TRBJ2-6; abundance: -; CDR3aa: CASSEVPLDLISGANVLTF; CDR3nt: TGTGCCAGCAGTGAAGTCCCTTTGGATCTTATCTCTGGGGCCAACGTCCTGACTTTC
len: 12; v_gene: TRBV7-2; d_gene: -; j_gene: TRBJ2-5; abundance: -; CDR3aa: CASSLARETQYF; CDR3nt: TGTGCCAGCAGCTTAGCGAGGGAGACCCAGTACTTC
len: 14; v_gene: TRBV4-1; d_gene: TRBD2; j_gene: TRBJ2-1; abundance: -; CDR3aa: CTSSRTSGINEQFF; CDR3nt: TGCACCAGCAGCCGTACTAGCGGGATTAATGAGCAGTTCTTC
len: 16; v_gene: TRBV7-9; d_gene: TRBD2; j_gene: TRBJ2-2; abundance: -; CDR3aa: CASSFWAGGVAGELFF; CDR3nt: TGTGCCAGCAGCTTTTGGGCGGGAGGTGTGGCCGGGGAGCTGTTTTTT
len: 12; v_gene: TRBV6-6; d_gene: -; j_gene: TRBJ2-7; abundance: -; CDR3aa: CASSYRVHEQYF; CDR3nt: TGTGCCAGCAGTTACAGGGTGCACGAGCAGTACTTC
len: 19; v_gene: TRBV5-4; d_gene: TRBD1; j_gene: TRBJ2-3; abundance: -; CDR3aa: CASSLGTGPYPSGPDTQYF; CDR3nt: TGTGCCAGCAGCTTGGGGACAGGCCCATACCCGTCGGGACCGGATACGCAGTATTTT
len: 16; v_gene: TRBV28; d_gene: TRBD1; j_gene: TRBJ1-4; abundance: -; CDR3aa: CASSLTFPGGYEKLFF; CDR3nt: TGTGCCAGCAGTTTAACTTTTCCAGGGGGTTATGAAAAACTGTTTTTT
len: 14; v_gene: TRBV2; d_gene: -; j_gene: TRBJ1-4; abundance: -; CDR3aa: CASIRGKMYEKLFF; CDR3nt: TGTGCCAGCATCCGAGGGAAAATGTATGAAAAACTGTTTTTT
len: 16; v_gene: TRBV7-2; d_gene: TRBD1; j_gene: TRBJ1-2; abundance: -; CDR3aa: CASSPIPGQGAGGYTF; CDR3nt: TGTGCCAGCAGCCCAATTCCCGGACAGGGGGCGGGTGGCTACACCTTC
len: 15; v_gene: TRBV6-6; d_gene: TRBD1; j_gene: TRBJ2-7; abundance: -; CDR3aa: CASSQERQGRSEQYF; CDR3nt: TGTGCCAGCAGTCAGGAGAGACAGGGAAGAAGCGAGCAGTACTTC
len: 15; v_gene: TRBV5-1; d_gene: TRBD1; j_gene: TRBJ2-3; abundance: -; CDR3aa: CASSVTGGNSDTQYF; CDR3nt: TGCGCCAGCAGCGTTACAGGGGGCAACTCAGATACGCAGTATTTT
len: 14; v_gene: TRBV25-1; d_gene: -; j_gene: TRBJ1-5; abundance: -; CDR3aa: CASSGGTSNQPQHF; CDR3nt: TGTGCCAGCAGTGGAGGGACGAGCAATCAGCCCCAGCATTTT
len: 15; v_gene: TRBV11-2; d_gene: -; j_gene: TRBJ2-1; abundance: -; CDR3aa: CASSFHISSYNEQFF; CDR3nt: TGTGCCAGCAGCTTCCATATCAGCTCCTACAATGAGCAGTTCTTC
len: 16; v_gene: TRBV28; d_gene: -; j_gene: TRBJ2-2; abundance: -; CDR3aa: CASIAGHLTGTGELFF; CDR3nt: TGTGCCAGCATCGCGGGACACCTTACGGGCACCGGGGAGCTGTTTTTT
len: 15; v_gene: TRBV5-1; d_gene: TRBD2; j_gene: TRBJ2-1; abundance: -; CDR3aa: CASTQRERTYNEQFF; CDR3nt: TGCGCCAGCACTCAGCGGGAGCGCACCTACAATGAGCAGTTCTTC
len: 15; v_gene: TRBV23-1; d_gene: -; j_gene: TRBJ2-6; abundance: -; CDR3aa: CASSHEGAGANVLTF; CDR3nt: TGCGCCAGCAGTCACGAGGGTGCTGGGGCCAACGTCCTGACTTTC
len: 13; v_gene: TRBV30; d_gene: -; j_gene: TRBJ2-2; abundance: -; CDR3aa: CAWSPDGTGELFF; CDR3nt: TGTGCCTGGAGTCCCGATGGCACCGGGGAGCTGTTTTTT
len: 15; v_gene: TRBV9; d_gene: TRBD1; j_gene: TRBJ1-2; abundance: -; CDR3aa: CASSARDRDLYGYTF; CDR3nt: TGTGCCAGCAGCGCCCGGGACAGGGACCTCTATGGCTACACCTTC
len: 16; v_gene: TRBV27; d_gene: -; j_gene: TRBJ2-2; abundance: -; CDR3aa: CASRRNREANTGELFF; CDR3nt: TGTGCCAGCAGAAGAAACAGGGAAGCGAACACCGGGGAGCTGTTTTTT
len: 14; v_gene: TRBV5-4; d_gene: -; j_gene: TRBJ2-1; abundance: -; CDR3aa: CASRNSGGKREQFF; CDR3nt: TGTGCCAGCAGAAACTCTGGGGGGAAGAGGGAGCAGTTCTTC
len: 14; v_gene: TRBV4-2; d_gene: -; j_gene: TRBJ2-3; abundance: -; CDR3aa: CASSHPGKPDTQYF; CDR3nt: TGTGCCAGCAGCCATCCGGGCAAGCCAGATACGCAGTATTTT
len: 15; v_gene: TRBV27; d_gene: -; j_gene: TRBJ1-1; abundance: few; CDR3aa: CASSLSGGQRAEAFF; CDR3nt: TGTGCCAGCAGTTTATCCGGGGGGCAGCGAGCTGAAGCTTTCTTT
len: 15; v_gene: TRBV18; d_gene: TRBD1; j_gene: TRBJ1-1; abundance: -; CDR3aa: CASSLGQGGYTEAFF; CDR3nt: TGTGCCAGCTCACTAGGACAGGGAGGCTACACTGAAGCTTTCTTT
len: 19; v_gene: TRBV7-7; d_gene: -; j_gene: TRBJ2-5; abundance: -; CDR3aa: CASSLAVVGIAVEQETQYF; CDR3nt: TGTGCCAGCAGCTTAGCGGTGGTAGGGATCGCCGTCGAGCAAGAGACCCAGTACTTC
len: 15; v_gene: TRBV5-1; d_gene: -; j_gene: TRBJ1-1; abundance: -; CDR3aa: CASSSNVGGNLEAFF; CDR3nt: TGCGCCAGCAGCTCGAATGTGGGGGGAAACCTTGAAGCTTTCTTT
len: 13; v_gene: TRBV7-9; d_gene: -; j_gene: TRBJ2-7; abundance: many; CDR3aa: CASSEITDGEQYF; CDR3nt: TGTGCCAGCAGCGAAATCACGGATGGGGAGCAGTACTTC
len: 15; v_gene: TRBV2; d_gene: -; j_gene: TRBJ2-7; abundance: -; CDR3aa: CASTAGQTVSYEQYF; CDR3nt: TGTGCCAGCACCGCGGGACAGACGGTATCCTACGAGCAGTACTTC
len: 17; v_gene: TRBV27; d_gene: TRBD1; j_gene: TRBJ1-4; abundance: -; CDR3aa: CASSFWRGRDSNEKLFF; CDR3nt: TGTGCCAGCAGTTTTTGGAGGGGGCGCGATTCTAATGAAAAACTGTTTTTT
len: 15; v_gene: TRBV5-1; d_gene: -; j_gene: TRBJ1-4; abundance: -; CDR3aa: CASSLSGRTNEKLFF; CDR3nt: TGCGCCAGCAGCTTATCAGGGCGGACTAATGAAAAACTGTTTTTT
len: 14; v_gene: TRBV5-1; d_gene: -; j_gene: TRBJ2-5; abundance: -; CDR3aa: CASSTGGTEETQYF; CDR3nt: TGCGCCAGCAGCACAGGCGGGACGGAAGAGACCCAGTACTTC
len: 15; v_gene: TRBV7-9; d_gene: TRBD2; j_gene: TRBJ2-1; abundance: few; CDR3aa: CASSLLGTSLNEQFF; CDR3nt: TGTGCCAGCAGCTTACTGGGGACTAGCCTCAATGAGCAGTTCTTC
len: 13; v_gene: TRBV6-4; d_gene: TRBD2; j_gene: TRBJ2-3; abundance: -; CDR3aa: CASRRGFTDTQYF; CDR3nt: TGTGCCAGCAGGCGGGGGTTCACAGATACGCAGTATTTT
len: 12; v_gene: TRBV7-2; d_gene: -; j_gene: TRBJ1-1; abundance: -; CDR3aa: CASSLVPGEAFF; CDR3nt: TGTGCCAGCAGCTTAGTCCCGGGGGAAGCTTTCTTT
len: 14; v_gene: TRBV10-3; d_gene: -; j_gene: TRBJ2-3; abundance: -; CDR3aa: CAISESRSVDTQYF; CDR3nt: TGTGCCATCAGTGAGTCGCGGTCCGTAGATACGCAGTATTTT